This entry features one T cell receptor beta chain sequence. This receptor's antigen is unknown. No qualities accompany the bases; no much larger clone lies one base away. This sample was included in a study of T cell responses to AZD1222 COVID-19 vaccine (dated by TCRdb to the early 2020s). Regarding the research as a whole: Because spike-specific TCR depth and breadth did not differ between the two schedules, AZD1222 recipients who got a second dose at roughly 4 weeks were pooled with those who got a second dose at roughly 12 weeks. A total of 233 trial participants underwent TCR sequencing, of whom approximately 200 had received two doses of AZD1222 and some 26 had received two doses of the MenACWY control vaccine. Trial participants were enrolled by age into 18-55, 56-69 and 70-plus year subgroups, with roughly 160, 29 and 62 TCR-sequenced participants respectively.

The sample's time point label, decoded: baseline before first vaccination. The vaccinee samples were drawn from two UK trials, COV001 and COV002, one of which was a single-blind randomized controlled phase 2/3 trial testing AZD1222 (ChAdOx1 nCoV-19) in healthy adults. For TCRbeta chain sequencing, PBMC samples from trial participants were taken at day 0 and at day 28 after the second dose. General conclusions and limits of the study: No day 14 peak-response samples were available, so repertoires were characterized only after the peak T cell response. A significant rise in spike-specific TCR breadth and depth was observed after two AZD1222 doses relative to day 0 and relative to MenACWY recipients. Participants were mostly white British, with more females than males. The authors suggested clonal diversity may have been underestimated. CD4 TCRs associated with the vaccine covered the entire spike protein, and the dominant responses were in regions 160-218 and 743-854. The 56-69-year group was small, and its depth increase did not reach significance, likely because of low power. Nearly half of unique spike-specific TCRs reportedly recognized epitopes outside regions mutated in the B.1.351 and B.1.1.7 variants. Conclusions about previously exposed vaccinees are limited, since just five to seven AZD1222 recipients were seropositive for SARS-CoV-2 at baseline.

The CDR3 regions of human TCRbeta chains were analyzed by immunosequencing. In the original analysis: TCRs in the repertoires were matched against a reference library of SARS-CoV-2-specific TCRs that had been generated with the MIRA antigen-specificity platform. Breadth was defined as the fraction of unique TCRs that were SARS-CoV-2-associated, and depth was defined as the fraction of total T cells that were SARS-CoV-2-associated. Using the MIRA data, each spike-specific TCR was assigned both to the spike region to which the TCR was reactive and to a CD4 or CD8 class. Log10-transformed breadth and depth values were compared by one-way ANOVA with Sidak's multiple comparisons tests. As stored in TCRdb, this immuneACCESS dataset retains in-frame rearrangements with V and J assigned. A fraction of the clones does not appear; measured against another copy, unresolved V genes explain less than half of the discrepancy, and the remainder lacks a known reason. V and J calls and clone size come straight from that table; D and trimming were deduced from the DNA. Counted in this sample were around 78,000 clones; roughly 90% of them appeared once. The ten top clones hold 4.2% of the sample.

Its CDR3 holds 13 amino acids, cysteine through phenylalanine. Of the read, only the CDR3 DNA is kept; its 39 bases are in frame from base 1. From a lookup of the germline V gene (reference sequence), CDR1 and CDR2 are SGHNT and YYREEE. V and J are truncated by 2 bases and 6 bases respectively, leaving an intervening sequence of 11 bases. The clonotype comes from an adult in good health. Recombination joined TRBV5-4 with TRBJ1-2; no D gene can be assigned with confidence. This specimen was peripheral blood, taken on day 0 of AZD1222 vaccination. In nucleotide form, the sequence is TGTGCCAGCAGCTTTCGAGGTGCGGATGGCTACACCTTC. It encodes CASSFRGADGYTF. The variable domain in full, with residues beyond the CDR3 obtained from the reference TRBV5-4 and TRBJ1-2 genes, is ETGVTQSPTHLIKTRGQQVTLRCSSQSGHNTVSWYQQALGQGPQFIFQYYREEENGRGNFPPRFSGLQFPNYSSELNVNALELDDSALYLCASSFRGADGYTFGSGTRLTVV.